Below, one T cell receptor beta chain is given with its context. Its antigen is unknown. With 60 Vbeta and 13 Jbeta primers, the PCR was carried out. Clones were sequenced by immunoSEQ multiplex PCR, and TCRdb holds only the in-frame ones, with some missing. The table has approximately 160,000 clones, 78% seen once; the top ten hold 3% to 3.5%. These data originate in a study of cytomegalovirus exposure and HLA in healthy donors. Overall study findings and caveats: The study had only CMV serostatus as immune exposure information. Common viral pathogens were later found to be apparently linked to several of the most significant clusters. The productive fraction for most TCR beta V segments was about 90% or about 30% in an earlier analysis.

Healthy bone marrow donors supplied every sample. In germline, CDR1 is GTSNPN, CDR2 SVGIG (reference sequence). The CDR3 runs to 14 residues. Losses at the gene ends were 2 bases for V and 6 bases for J; bases not matched to a gene: 6. The receptor comes from a woman aged 45-65 years in good health and CMV-seropositive. Sequences were obtained from PBMCs. The V gene is TRBV30, the J gene TRBJ2-7, with 11 bases fitting TRBD2. The CDR3 loop is CAWSKLAGGGEQYF. The CDR3 DNA is TGTGCCTGGAGTAAGCTAGCGGGAGGAGGCGAGCAGTACTTC.